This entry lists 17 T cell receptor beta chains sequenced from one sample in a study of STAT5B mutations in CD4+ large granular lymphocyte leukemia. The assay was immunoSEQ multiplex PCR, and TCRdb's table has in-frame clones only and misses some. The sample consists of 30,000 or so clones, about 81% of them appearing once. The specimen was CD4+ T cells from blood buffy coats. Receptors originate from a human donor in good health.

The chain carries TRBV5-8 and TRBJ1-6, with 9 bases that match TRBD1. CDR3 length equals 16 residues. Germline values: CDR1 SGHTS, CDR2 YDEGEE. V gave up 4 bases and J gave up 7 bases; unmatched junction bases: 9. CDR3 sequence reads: CASSPYRGQGNSPLHF. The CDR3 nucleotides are TGTGCCAGCAGCCCTTACAGGGGGCAAGGAAATTCACCCCTCCACTTT. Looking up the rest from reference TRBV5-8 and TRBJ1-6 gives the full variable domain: EAGVTQSPTHLIKTRGQQATLRCSPISGHTSVYWYQQALGLGLQFLLWYDEGEERNRGNFPPRFSGRQFPNYSSELNVNALELEDSALYLCASSPYRGQGNSPLHFGNGTRLTVT.

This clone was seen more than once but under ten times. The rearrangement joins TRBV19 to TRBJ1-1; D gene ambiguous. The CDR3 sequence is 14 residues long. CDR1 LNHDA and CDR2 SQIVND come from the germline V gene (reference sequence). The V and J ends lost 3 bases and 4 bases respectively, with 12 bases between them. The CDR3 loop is CASSIASGSTEAFF. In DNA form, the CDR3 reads TGTGCCAGTAGTATCGCGTCAGGTTCCACTGAAGCTTTCTTT.

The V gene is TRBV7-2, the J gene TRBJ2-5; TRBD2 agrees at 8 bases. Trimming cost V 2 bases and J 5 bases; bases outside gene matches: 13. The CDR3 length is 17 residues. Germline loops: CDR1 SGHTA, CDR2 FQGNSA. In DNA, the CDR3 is TGTGCCAGCAGCTTAACCATTAGCGGGACGGGCGGTGAGACCCAGTACTTC. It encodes CASSLTISGTGGETQYF.

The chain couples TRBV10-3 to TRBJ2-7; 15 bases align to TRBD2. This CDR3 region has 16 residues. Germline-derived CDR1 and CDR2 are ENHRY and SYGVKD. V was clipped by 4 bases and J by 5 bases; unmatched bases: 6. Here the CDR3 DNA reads TGTGCCATCAGTGGTGGACTAGCGGGAGGGCTCGACGAGCAGTACTTC. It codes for CAISGGLAGGLDEQYF.

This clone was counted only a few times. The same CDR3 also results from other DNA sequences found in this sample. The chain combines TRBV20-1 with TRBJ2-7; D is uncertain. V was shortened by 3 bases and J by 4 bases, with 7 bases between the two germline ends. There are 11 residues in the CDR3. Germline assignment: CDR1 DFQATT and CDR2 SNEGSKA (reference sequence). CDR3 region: CSARLGYEQYF. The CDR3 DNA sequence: TGCAGTGCTAGGCTCGGATACGAGCAGTACTTC.

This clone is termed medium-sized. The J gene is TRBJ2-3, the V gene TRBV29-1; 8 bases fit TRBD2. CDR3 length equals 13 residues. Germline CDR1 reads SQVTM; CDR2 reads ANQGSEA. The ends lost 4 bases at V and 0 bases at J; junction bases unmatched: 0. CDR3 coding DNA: TGCAGCGTTGCTAGCGGGAGCACAGATACGCAGTATTTT. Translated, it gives CSVASGSTDTQYF.

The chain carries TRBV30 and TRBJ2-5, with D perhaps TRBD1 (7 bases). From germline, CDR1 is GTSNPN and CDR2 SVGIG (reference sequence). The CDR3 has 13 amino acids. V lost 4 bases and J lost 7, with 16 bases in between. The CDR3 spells CAWNWGDSGTQYF. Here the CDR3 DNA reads TGTGCCTGGAATTGGGGGGACAGTGGGACCCAGTACTTC.

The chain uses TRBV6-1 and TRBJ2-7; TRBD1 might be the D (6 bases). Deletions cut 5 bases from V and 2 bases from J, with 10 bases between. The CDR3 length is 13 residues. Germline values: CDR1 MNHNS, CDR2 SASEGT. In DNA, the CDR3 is TGTGCCAGCAGTTCCGAGGGGGCCTACGAGCAGTACTTC. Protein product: CASSSEGAYEQYF.

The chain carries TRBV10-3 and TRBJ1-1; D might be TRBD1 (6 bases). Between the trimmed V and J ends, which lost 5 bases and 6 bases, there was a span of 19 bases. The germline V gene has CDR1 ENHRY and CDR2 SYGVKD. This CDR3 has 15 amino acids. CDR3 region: CAISTRGFKGAEAFF. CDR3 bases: TGTGCCATCAGTACCCGGGGATTCAAGGGGGCTGAAGCTTTCTTT.

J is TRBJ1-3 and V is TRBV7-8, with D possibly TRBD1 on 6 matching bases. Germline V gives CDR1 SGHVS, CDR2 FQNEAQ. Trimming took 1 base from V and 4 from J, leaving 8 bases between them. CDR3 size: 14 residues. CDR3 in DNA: TGTGCCAGCAGCTTAGGTGGACAGGGAAACACCATATATTTT. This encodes CASSLGGQGNTIYF.

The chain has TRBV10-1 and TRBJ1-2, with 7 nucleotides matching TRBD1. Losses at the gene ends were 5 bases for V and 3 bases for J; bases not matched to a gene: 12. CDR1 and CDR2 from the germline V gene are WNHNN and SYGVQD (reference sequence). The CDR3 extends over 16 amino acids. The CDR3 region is CASSPGGGHFDYGYTF. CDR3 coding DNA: TGCGCCAGCAGTCCAGGGGGGGGCCATTTCGACTATGGCTACACCTTC.

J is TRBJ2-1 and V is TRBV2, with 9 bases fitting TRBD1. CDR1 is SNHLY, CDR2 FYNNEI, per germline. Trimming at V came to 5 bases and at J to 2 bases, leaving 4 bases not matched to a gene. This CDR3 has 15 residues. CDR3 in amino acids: CASSQTGGTYNEQFF. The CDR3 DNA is TGTGCCAGCAGTCAAACAGGGGGCACCTACAATGAGCAGTTCTTC.

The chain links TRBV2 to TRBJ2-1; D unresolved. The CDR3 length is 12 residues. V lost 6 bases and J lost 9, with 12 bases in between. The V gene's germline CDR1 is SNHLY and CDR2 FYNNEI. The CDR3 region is CASSLEIGEQFF. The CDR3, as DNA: TGTGCCAGCAGCCTCGAGATCGGTGAGCAGTTCTTC.

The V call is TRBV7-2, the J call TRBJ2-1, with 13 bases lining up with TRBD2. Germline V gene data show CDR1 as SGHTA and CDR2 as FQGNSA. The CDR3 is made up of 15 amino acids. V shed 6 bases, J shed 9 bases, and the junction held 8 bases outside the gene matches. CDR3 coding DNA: TGTGCCAGCAGACAACTAGCGGGAGGGCCGGGTGAGCAGTTCTTC. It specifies CASRQLAGGPGEQFF.

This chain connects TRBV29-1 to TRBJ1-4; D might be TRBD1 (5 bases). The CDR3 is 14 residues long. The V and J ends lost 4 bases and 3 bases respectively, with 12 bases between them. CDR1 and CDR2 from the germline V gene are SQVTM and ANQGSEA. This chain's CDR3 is CSVVWGLSNEKLFF. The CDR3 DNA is TGCAGCGTTGTGTGGGGCCTGTCTAATGAAAAACTGTTTTTT.

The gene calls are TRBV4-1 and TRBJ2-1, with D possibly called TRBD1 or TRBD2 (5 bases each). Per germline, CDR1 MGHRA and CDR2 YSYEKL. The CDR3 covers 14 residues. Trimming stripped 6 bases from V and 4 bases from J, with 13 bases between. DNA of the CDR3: TGCGCCAGCAGAGGGACCGATCTATACAATGAGCAGTTCTTC. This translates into CASRGTDLYNEQFF.

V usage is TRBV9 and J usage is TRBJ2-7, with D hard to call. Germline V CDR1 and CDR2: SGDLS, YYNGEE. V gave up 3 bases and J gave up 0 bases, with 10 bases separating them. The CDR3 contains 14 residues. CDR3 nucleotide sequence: TGTGCCAGCAGCGAAAGAGTCAGCTCCTACGAGCAGTACTTC. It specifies CASSERVSSYEQYF.